The 23 T cell receptor beta chains in this list originate from one sample, sequenced in a study of vaccination effects on CD4 cells after COVID-19 (dated by TCRdb to 2022 to 2024). In the ViraFEST assay, PBMC were stimulated with viral peptide pools, and antigen-specific CD4+ T cell clonotypes were then identified by expansion using TCR sequencing. After 10 days of culture, CD4+ T cells were isolated with the EasySep CD4+ T cell isolation kit. Each participant received two doses of an mRNA SARS-CoV-2 vaccine, either BNT162b2 or mRNA-1273. The library was generated by the immunoSEQ multiplex PCR assay. The clones in this table, taken by TCRdb from immuneACCESS, are in-frame only. Not every clone is retained; where verified, under half of the shortfall comes from an unresolved V gene, and the cause of the rest is unknown. For this sample there are 15,000 or so clones; about 80% appear just once. The ten largest clones represent 18% of the sample.

Antigens of these TCRs are unknown. Sequences were derived from CD4+ T cells from PBMCs cultured with HCoV-NL63 spike peptides, sampled after COVID-19 vaccination. The cell subset or site label, as the study defines it: HCoV-NL63 spike overlapping peptide pool stimulation. The receptors come from a human donor who received a COVID-19 vaccine.

This chain connects TRBV4-1 to TRBJ2-3; either TRBD1 or TRBD2 may supply D (5 bases each). V lost 1 base, J lost 1 base, and 18 bases lay in between. Germline V gene data show CDR1 as MGHRA and CDR2 as YSYEKL. The CDR3 sequence is 18 residues long. CDR3 in amino acids: CASSQGRGVGHGTDTQYF. CDR3 nucleotides: TGCGCCAGCAGCCAAGGCAGAGGGGTGGGCCACGGCACAGATACGCAGTATTTT.

The chain carries TRBV30 and TRBJ1-4, with 9 bases identical to TRBD1. CDR3 length: 17 residues. V shed 3 bases and J 7 bases; nucleotides not matched to a gene: 15. From germline, CDR1 is GTSNPN and CDR2 SVGIG (reference sequence). The CDR3 protein is CAWRQTSWTGEGEKLFF. In DNA form, the CDR3 reads TGTGCCTGGAGACAAACGTCCTGGACAGGGGAAGGTGAAAAACTGTTTTTT.

The genes are TRBV2 and TRBJ2-1; D call uncertain. Germline V lookup: CDR1 SNHLY, CDR2 FYNNEI. CDR3 length: 11 residues. V lost 4 bases and J 4 bases, leaving 2 bases between the germline ends. The CDR3 is CASSGYNEQFF. The CDR3 DNA reads as TGTGCCAGCAGTGGGTACAATGAGCAGTTCTTC. The full variable domain, completed using reference TRBV2 and TRBJ2-1, is EPEVTQTPSHQVTQMGQEVILRCVPISNHLYFYWYRQILGQKVEFLVSFYNNEISEKSEIFDDQFSVERPDGSNFTLKIRSTKLEDSAMYFCASSGYNEQFFGPGTRLTVL.

This clone was seen a single time. The chain combines TRBV28 with TRBJ1-2; 7 bases map to TRBD1. Germline V gene sequence: CDR1 MDHEN, CDR2 SYDVKM. The trim removed 5 bases at V and 2 bases at J, leaving 8 bases unmatched. The CDR3 is 15 amino acids. DNA for the CDR3: TGTGCCAGCAGTCCACACGGACAGGCGAACTATGGCTACACCTTC. Residues: CASSPHGQANYGYTF.

The rearrangement joins TRBV12-3 or TRBV12-4 to TRBJ1-6, with no clear D. Trimming cost V 6 bases and J 7 bases, with 10 bases left between them. This CDR3 is 13 amino acids long. Here the CDR3 DNA reads TGTGCCAGCAGCCTGGACGGAAATTCACCCCTCCACTTT. Residues: CASSLDGNSPLHF.

This chain connects TRBV2 to TRBJ2-7, with D possibly being TRBD1 or TRBD2 (5 bases each). With 7 bases removed from V and 6 bases from J, the gap between germline ends came to 13 bases. The CDR3 spans 12 residues. The germline CDR1 and CDR2 sequences are SNHLY and FYNNEI. This CDR3 reads CASKRDVSEQYF. The CDR3, as DNA: TGTGCCAGCAAACGGGACGTGAGCGAGCAGTACTTC. The variable domain in full, completed from reference TRBV2 and TRBJ2-7, reads EPEVTQTPSHQVTQMGQEVILRCVPISNHLYFYWYRQILGQKVEFLVSFYNNEISEKSEIFDDQFSVERPDGSNFTLKIRSTKLEDSAMYFCASKRDVSEQYFGPGTRLTVT.

This chain joins TRBV30 and TRBJ2-7, with TRBD1 as a possible D gene (5 bases). The CDR3 totals 14 residues. Germline loops: CDR1 GTSNPN, CDR2 SVGIG (reference sequence). The germline V and J ends were trimmed by 0 bases and 7 bases, with 16 bases remaining between them. In nucleotides, the CDR3 is TGTGCCTGGAGTGTAGGGGCCCTTCAAGGGGAGCAGTACTTC. It translates to CAWSVGALQGEQYF.

CDR3 in DNA: TGTGCCAGTATCAACAGGGGAGGTTCACCCCTCCACTTT. Translated, it gives CASINRGGSPLHF. The chain couples TRBV19 to TRBJ1-6; TRBD1 aligns across 7 bases. The CDR3 runs 13 residues. The trim removed 7 bases at V and 9 bases at J, leaving 6 bases unmatched. CDR1 is LNHDA, CDR2 SQIVND, per germline (reference sequence).

The CDR3 spells CASSLGHTQYF. Here the CDR3 DNA reads TGTGCCAGCAGCTTAGGACATACGCAGTACTTC. The V and J genes are TRBV9 and TRBJ2-7; D is possibly TRBD1 (5 bases). Between the trimmed V and J ends, which lost 4 bases and 9 bases, there was a span of 11 bases. The CDR3 runs to 11 residues. The germline CDR1 and CDR2 sequences are SGDLS and YYNGEE. Together with reference TRBV9 and TRBJ2-7, the CDR3 gives the full variable domain: DSGVTQTPKHLITATGQRVTLRCSPRSGDLSVYWYQQSLDQGLQFLIQYYNGEERAKGNILERFSAQQFPDLHSELNLSSLELGDSALYFCASSLGHTQYFGPGTRLTVT.

The chain employs TRBV2 and TRBJ1-1; D possibly corresponds to TRBD1 (6 bases). The V and J ends lost 7 bases and 8 bases respectively, with 17 bases between them. Per the germline V gene, CDR1 is SNHLY and CDR2 is FYNNEI. The CDR3 totals 13 residues. CDR3 loop: CASTPPGGQEAFF. CDR3 sequence (DNA): TGTGCCAGCACCCCCCCGGGGGGGCAGGAAGCTTTCTTT.

This chain connects TRBV2 to TRBJ1-2, with D maybe TRBD1 (6 bases). V gave up 3 bases and J gave up 3 bases, with 11 bases separating them. This CDR3 spans 14 amino acids. CDR1 and CDR2 from the germline V gene are SNHLY and FYNNEI. CDR3 sequence: CASSESRGYYGYTF. The CDR3 nucleotides are TGTGCCAGCAGTGAGAGCAGGGGATACTATGGCTACACCTTC.

This clone was observed once. The J gene is TRBJ2-2, the V gene TRBV30, with D perhaps TRBD1 or TRBD2 (5 bases each). The germline gives CDR1 GTSNPN, CDR2 SVGIG (reference sequence). CDR3 length equals 15 residues. V was trimmed by 0 bases and J by 3 bases, leaving 11 bases between them. The CDR3 DNA follows: TGTGCCTGGAGTGTACGGGGCTACTACACCGGGGAGCTGTTTTTT. Encoded protein: CAWSVRGYYTGELFF.

The rearrangement links TRBV7-8 to TRBJ2-7; D is unresolved. Trimming left V 5 bases short and J 5 bases short, with 19 bases between. Per the germline V gene, CDR1 is SGHVS and CDR2 is FQNEAQ. The CDR3 loop spans 15 amino acids. In DNA form, the CDR3 reads TGTGCCAGCAGCCCGGCCCGTGTTAATGAGAACGAGCAGTACTTC. Translation: CASSPARVNENEQYF.

This rearrangement joins TRBV11-3 to TRBJ2-1, with 10 bases fitting TRBD2. V trimming: 3 bases; J trimming: 2 bases; junction bases outside the gene matches: 1. Germline lookup yields CDR1 SGHNT and CDR2 YENEEA. The CDR3 is made up of 15 amino acids. The CDR3 sequence: CASSFSGGTYNEQFF. DNA for the CDR3: TGTGCCAGCAGCTTTAGCGGGGGGACCTACAATGAGCAGTTCTTC.

The gene calls are TRBV24-1 and TRBJ2-1; 10 bases align to TRBD2. V dropped 8 bases and J dropped 8; count of bases not matched to a gene: 8. This CDR3 region has 14 residues. Germline CDR1 is KGHDR and CDR2 is SFDVKD. DNA for the CDR3: TGTGCCACCACCCTAGCGGGAGCATGGGATGAGCAGTTCTTC. This codes for CATTLAGAWDEQFF.

By frequency in the sample, this clone is medium-sized. The V call is TRBV29-1, the J call TRBJ1-5; D might be TRBD1 (6 bases). V shed 3 bases and J shed 6 bases, with 27 bases lying between them. Per the germline V gene, CDR1 is SQVTM and CDR2 is ANQGSEA. The CDR3 totals 18 residues. The CDR3 DNA follows: TGCAGCGTTGAGCCCGACAGGAGCAAAGCCCTTCAAGGTCAGCCCCAGCATTTT. It encodes CSVEPDRSKALQGQPQHF.

This clone was detected a few times. The chain uses TRBV27 and TRBJ2-7; a possible D gene is TRBD1 (5 bases). With 5 bases removed from V and 0 bases from J, the gap between germline ends came to 11 bases. The CDR3 extends over 14 amino acids. The germline V gene has CDR1 MNHEY and CDR2 SMNVEV (reference sequence). DNA for the CDR3: TGTGCCAGCAGTGTTGACAGTACCTCCTACGAGCAGTACTTC. This encodes CASSVDSTSYEQYF.

The chain uses TRBV24-1 and TRBJ2-5, with D possibly TRBD1 on 6 matching bases. Germline V gene lookup returns CDR1 KGHDR and CDR2 SFDVKD. This CDR3 spans 16 amino acids. Trimming removed 4 bases from V and 7 bases from J, with 21 bases in between. CDR3 amino acids: CATSDSDRSLMGTQYF. DNA for the CDR3: TGTGCCACCAGTGACTCGGACAGATCACTCATGGGGACCCAGTACTTC.

J is TRBJ1-1 and V is TRBV3-1 (or the pseudogene TRBV3-2), with D tentatively TRBD1 (6 bases). Trimming took 1 base from V and 8 from J, leaving 14 bases between them. This CDR3 has 14 residues. Per the germline V gene, CDR1 is LGHDT and CDR2 is YNNKEL (reference sequence). The CDR3 coding sequence is TGTGCCAGCAGCCAAGCCGGTACCGACAGGGAAGCTTTCTTT. Amino acid sequence: CASSQAGTDREAFF.

The chain combines TRBV19 with TRBJ2-3; TRBD1 matches 7 bases. The CDR3 is made up of 15 amino acids. The V segment lost 6 bases and the J segment 2 bases; nucleotides outside the gene matches: 8. Germline-derived CDR1 and CDR2 are LNHDA and SQIVND (reference sequence). The CDR3 reads CASSQQGTATDTQYF. CDR3 nucleotide sequence: TGTGCCAGTAGCCAACAGGGGACCGCCACAGATACGCAGTATTTT.

J is TRBJ2-3 and V is TRBV10-3, with D possibly TRBD2 on 5 matching bases. Per the germline V gene, CDR1 is ENHRY and CDR2 is SYGVKD. This CDR3 contains 17 residues. Trimming took off 0 bases at V and 0 bases at J, with 13 bases between the two ends. CDR3 region: CAISESTTQTSTDTQYF. The CDR3 region has the DNA TGTGCCATCAGTGAGTCGACTACACAAACTAGCACAGATACGCAGTATTTT.

The chain links TRBV2 to TRBJ2-7, with a possible D match to TRBD1 (6 bases). The CDR3 contains 19 residues. Trimming removed 5 bases at V and 2 bases at J, with 28 bases between. Germline V gene sequence: CDR1 SNHLY, CDR2 FYNNEI. For the CDR3, the DNA is TGTGCCAGCAGTCCACATCCCCGGGACACCCGAAGGGCCCCCTACGAGCAGTACTTC. As protein: CASSPHPRDTRRAPYEQYF.

The chain joins TRBV28 to TRBJ1-1; TRBD1 is a possible D gene (6 bases). The germline gives CDR1 MDHEN, CDR2 SYDVKM. The CDR3 extends over 14 amino acids. V lost 7 bases and J lost 7, with 19 bases in between. CDR3 sequence reads: CASILSRGAIEAFF. CDR3 nucleotide sequence: TGTGCCAGCATCCTCTCGCGGGGGGCCATTGAAGCTTTCTTT.